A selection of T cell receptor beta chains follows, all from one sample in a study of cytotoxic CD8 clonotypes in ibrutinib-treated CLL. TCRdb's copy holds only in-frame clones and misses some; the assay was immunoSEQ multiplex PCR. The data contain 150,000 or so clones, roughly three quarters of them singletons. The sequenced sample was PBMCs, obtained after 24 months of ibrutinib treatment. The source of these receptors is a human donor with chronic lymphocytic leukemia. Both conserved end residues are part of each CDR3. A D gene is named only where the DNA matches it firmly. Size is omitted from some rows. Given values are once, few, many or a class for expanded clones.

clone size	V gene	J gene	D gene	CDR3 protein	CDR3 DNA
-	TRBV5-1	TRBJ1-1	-	CASSLSSAGHTEAFF	TGCGCCAGCAGCTTGTCGTCGGCAGGGCACACTGAAGCTTTCTTT
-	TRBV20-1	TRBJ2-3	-	CSARGLTGQYF	TGCAGTGCTAGAGGTCTAACGGGTCAGTATTTT
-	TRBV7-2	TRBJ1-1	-	CATGRAGTVGEAFF	TGTGCCACCGGGAGGGCAGGGACGGTTGGTGAAGCTTTCTTT
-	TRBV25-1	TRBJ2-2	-	CASGGLPGRTGELFF	TGTGCCAGCGGGGGACTCCCCGGCCGCACCGGGGAGCTGTTTTTT
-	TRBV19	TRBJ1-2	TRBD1	CASSLGTGPYGYTF	TGTGCCAGTAGCCTCGGGACAGGGCCATATGGCTACACCTTC
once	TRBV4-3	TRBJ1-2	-	CASSQALGSAYGYTF	TGCGCCAGCAGCCAAGCCCTCGGGAGTGCCTATGGCTACACCTTC
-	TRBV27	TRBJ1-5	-	CASSLMGALGGNQPQHF	TGTGCCAGCAGTTTAATGGGGGCCCTAGGAGGCAATCAGCCCCAGCATTTT
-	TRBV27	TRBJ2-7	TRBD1	CASSLSTGGYGSEYF	TGTGCCAGCAGTTTGTCGACAGGGGGCTATGGGTCGGAGTACTTC
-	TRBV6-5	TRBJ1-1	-	CASTNGRRRAFF	TGTGCCAGCACCAACGGGCGCCGACGGGCTTTCTTT
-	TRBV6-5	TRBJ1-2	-	CASSDKRGYTF	TGTGCCAGCAGCGACAAGAGAGGCTACACCTTC
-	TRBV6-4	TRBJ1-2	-	CASSDRAGSNYGYTF	TGTGCCAGCAGTGACAGGGCGGGATCTAACTATGGCTACACCTTC
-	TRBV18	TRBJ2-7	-	CASSPPGPSYEQYF	TGTGCCAGCTCACCCCCGGGACCCAGCTACGAGCAGTACTTC
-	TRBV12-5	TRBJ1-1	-	CASGLAGSTEAFF	TGTGCTAGTGGTTTGGCAGGTAGCACTGAAGCTTTCTTT
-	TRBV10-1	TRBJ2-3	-	CASREGAHHTQYF	TGCGCCAGCAGGGAGGGGGCGCATCATACGCAGTATTTT
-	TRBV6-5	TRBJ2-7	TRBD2	CASTREGRADYEQYF	TGTGCCAGCACCAGGGAGGGGCGGGCCGACTACGAGCAGTACTTC
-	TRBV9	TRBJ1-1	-	CASSVVGSSVGEAFF	TGTGCCAGCAGCGTCGTGGGCTCGTCCGTGGGGGAAGCTTTCTTT
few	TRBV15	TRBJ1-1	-	CATSAHLNTEAFF	TGTGCCACCAGCGCCCACTTGAACACTGAAGCTTTCTTT
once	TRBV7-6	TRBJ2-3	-	CASSPAGGTQYF	TGTGCCAGCAGCCCCGCTGGGGGGACGCAGTATTTT
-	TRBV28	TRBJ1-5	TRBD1	CASSTPQGGGQPQHF	TGTGCCAGCAGTACTCCCCAGGGGGGTGGTCAGCCCCAGCATTTT
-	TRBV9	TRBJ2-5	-	CASSPRGGAGRETQYF	TGTGCCAGCAGCCCGAGAGGGGGGGCCGGTAGGGAGACCCAGTACTTC
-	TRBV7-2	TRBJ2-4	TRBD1	CASSRTGDTKNIQYF	TGTGCCAGCAGCCGGACAGGGGATACGAAAAACATTCAGTACTTC
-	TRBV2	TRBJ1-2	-	CASTTGWANYGYTF	TGTGCCAGCACCACAGGGTGGGCTAACTATGGCTACACCTTC
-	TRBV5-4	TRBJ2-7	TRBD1	CASSGTGAPYEQYF	TGTGCCAGCAGCGGAACAGGGGCCCCCTACGAGCAGTACTTC
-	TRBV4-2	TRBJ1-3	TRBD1	CASSQEGQGISGNTIYF	TGTGCCAGCAGCCAAGAGGGACAGGGGATCTCTGGAAACACCATATATTTT
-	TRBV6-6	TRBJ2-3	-	CASSHGTEGGGTQYF	TGTGCCAGCAGTCACGGGACGGAGGGAGGGGGTACGCAGTATTTT
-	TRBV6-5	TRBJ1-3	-	CASSRGGLGNTIYF	TGTGCCAGCAGTCGCGGGGGGTTGGGAAACACCATATATTTT
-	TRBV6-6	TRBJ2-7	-	CASHSRQLMYF	TGTGCCAGCCACTCCCGACAGTTAATGTACTTC
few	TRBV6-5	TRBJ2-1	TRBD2	CASSRDSTSAVQFF	TGTGCCAGCAGTCGCGACTCGACTAGCGCAGTGCAGTTCTTC
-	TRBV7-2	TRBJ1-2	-	CASRREEGYTF	TGTGCCAGCAGGCGGGAAGAAGGCTACACCTTC
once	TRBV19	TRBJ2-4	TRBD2	CASRNRLAGKNIQYF	TGTGCCAGTAGAAACAGACTAGCGGGAAAAAACATTCAGTACTTC
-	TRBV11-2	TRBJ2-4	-	CASSLDRAVGAKNIQYF	TGTGCCAGCAGCTTAGATCGGGCGGTCGGGGCCAAAAACATTCAGTACTTC
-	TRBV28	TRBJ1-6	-	CASSLAPAGRGNSPLHF	TGTGCCAGCAGTTTAGCCCCGGCGGGGCGCGGGAATTCACCCCTCCACTTT
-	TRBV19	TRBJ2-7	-	CASSIARVYDEQYF	TGTGCCAGTAGTATCGCCAGGGTTTACGACGAGCAGTACTTC
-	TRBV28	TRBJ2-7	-	CASSQTPVYEQYF	TGTGCCAGCAGCCAAACCCCCGTCTACGAGCAGTACTTC
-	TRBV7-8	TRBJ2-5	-	CASSLGSQETQYF	TGTGCCAGCAGCTTAGGCAGCCAAGAGACCCAGTACTTC
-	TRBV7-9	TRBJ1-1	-	CASSPQITEAFF	TGTGCCAGCAGCCCACAGATCACTGAAGCTTTCTTT
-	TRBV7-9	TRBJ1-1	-	CASSPPGRGAFF	TGTGCCAGCAGCCCCCCGGGCCGGGGAGCTTTCTTT
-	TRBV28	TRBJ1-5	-	CASSLRRTVPQHF	TGTGCCAGCAGTTTACGCCGGACAGTGCCCCAGCATTTT
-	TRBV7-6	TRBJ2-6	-	CASTSGANVLTF	TGTGCCAGCACCTCTGGGGCCAACGTCCTGACTTTC
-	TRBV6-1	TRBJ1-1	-	CASSEGGTMNTEAFF	TGTGCCAGCAGTGAAGGCGGGACCATGAACACTGAAGCTTTCTTT
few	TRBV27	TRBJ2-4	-	CASSSGPKNIQYF	TGTGCCAGCAGCAGCGGTCCCAAAAACATTCAGTACTTC
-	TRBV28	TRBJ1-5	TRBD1	CASRPTGGHQPQHF	TGTGCCAGCAGGCCTACAGGGGGTCACCAGCCCCAGCATTTT
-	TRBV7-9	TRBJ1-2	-	CASSPPAKGGYTF	TGTGCCAGCAGCCCCCCCGCCAAGGGCGGCTACACCTTC
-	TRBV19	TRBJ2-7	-	CASRGQGEEQYF	TGTGCCAGTAGGGGCCAGGGAGAGGAGCAGTACTTC
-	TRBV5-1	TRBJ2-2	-	CASSLAQGTGELFF	TGCGCCAGCAGCTTGGCCCAGGGCACCGGGGAGCTGTTTTTT
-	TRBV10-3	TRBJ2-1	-	CAIKGGQFF	TGTGCCATCAAGGGGGGGCAGTTCTTC
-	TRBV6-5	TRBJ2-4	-	CASSGRAKNIQYF	TGTGCCAGCAGTGGCAGGGCCAAAAACATTCAGTACTTC
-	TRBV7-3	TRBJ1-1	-	CASSLTPLLPEAFF	TGTGCCAGCAGCTTAACTCCTCTGCTACCTGAAGCTTTCTTT
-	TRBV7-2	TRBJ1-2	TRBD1	CASSSGTGIGYTF	TGTGCCAGCAGCTCCGGGACAGGGATTGGCTACACCTTC
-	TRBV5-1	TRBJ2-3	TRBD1	CASSLGQGGGTDTQYF	TGCGCCAGCAGCTTGGGACAGGGGGGCGGCACAGATACGCAGTATTTT
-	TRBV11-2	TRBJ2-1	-	CASSLGRNNEQFF	TGTGCCAGCAGCTTAGGACGGAACAATGAGCAGTTCTTC
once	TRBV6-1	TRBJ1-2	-	CASRLDGRWDGYTF	TGTGCCAGCAGGTTGGACGGCCGGTGGGATGGCTACACCTTC
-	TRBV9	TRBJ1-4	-	CASSVGGQGVEKLFF	TGTGCCAGCAGCGTAGGGGGGCAGGGTGTGGAAAAACTGTTTTTT